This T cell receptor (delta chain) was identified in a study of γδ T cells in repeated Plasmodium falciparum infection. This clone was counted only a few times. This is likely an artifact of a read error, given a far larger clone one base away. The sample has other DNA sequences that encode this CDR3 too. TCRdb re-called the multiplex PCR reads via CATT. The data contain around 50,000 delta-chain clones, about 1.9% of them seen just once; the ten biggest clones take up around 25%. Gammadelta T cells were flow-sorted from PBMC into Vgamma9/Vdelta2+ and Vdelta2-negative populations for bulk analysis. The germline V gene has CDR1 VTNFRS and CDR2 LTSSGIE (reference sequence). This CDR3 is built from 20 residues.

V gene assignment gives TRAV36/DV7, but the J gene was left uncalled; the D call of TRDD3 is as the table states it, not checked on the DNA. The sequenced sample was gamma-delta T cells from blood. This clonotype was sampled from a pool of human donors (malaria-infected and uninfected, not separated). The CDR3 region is CAVARWDSYGATGGRNKLIF. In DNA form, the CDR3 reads TGTGCTGTGGCTCGCTGGGATTCCTACGGGGCTACTGGGGGTCGAAATAAACTCATCTTC.